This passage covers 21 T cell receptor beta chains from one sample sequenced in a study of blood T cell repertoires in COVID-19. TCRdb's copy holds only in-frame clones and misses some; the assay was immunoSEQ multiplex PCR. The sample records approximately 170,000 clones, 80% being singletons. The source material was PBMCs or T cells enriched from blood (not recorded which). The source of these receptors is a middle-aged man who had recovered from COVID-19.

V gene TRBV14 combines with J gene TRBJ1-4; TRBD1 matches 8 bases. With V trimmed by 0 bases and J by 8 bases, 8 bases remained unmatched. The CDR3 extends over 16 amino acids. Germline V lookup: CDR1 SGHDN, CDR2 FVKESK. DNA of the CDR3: TGTGCCAGCAGCCAAGATTGGACAGGGCGCGGCGAAAAACTGTTTTTT. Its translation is CASSQDWTGRGEKLFF. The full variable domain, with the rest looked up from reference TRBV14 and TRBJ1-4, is EAGVTQFPSHSVIEKGQTVTLRCDPISGHDNLYWYRRVMGKEIKFLLHFVKESKQDESGMPNNRFLAERTGGTYSTLKVQPAELEDSGVYFCASSQDWTGRGEKLFFGSGTQLSVL.

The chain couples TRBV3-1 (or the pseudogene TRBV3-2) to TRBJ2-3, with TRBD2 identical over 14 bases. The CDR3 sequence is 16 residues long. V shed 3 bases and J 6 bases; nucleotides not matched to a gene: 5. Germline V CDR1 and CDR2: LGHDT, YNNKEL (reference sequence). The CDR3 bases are TGTGCCAGCAGCCAGGGGGGACTAGCGGGGGCCGATACGCAGTATTTT. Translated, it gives CASSQGGLAGADTQYF.

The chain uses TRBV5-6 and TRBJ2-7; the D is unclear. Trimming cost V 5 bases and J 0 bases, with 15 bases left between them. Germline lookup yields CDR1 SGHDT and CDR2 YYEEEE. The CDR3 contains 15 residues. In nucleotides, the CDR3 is TGTGCCAGCAGTCCCTGGGCGACCAGCTCCTACGAGCAGTACTTC. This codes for CASSPWATSSYEQYF.

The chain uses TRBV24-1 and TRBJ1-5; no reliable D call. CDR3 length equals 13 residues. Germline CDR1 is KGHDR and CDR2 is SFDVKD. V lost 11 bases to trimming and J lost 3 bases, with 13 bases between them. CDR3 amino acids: CAIARGNNQPQHF. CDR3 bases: TGTGCCATCGCACGAGGAAACAATCAGCCCCAGCATTTT.

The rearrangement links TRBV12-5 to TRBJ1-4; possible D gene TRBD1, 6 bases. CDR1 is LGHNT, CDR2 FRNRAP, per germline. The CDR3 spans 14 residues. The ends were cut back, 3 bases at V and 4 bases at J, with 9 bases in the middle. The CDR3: CASGFYRDNEKLFF. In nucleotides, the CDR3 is TGTGCTAGTGGTTTTTACAGGGATAATGAAAAACTGTTTTTT. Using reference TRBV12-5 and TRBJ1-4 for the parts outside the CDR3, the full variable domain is DARVTQTPRHKVTEMGQEVTMRCQPILGHNTVFWYRQTMMQGLELLAYFRNRAPLDDSGMPKDRFSAEMPDATLATLKIQPSEPRDSAVYFCASGFYRDNEKLFFGSGTQLSVL.

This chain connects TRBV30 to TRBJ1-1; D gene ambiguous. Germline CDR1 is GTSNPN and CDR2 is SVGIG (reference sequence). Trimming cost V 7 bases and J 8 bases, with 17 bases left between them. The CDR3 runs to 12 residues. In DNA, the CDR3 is TGTGCCTTTTCTCCCGACACAGCCGAAGCTTTCTTT. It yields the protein CAFSPDTAEAFF.

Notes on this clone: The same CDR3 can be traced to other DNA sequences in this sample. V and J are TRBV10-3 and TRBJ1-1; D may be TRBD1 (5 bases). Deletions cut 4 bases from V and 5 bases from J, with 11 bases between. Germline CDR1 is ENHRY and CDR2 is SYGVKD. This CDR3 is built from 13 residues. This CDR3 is CAISVGGGTEAFF. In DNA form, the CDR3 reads TGTGCCATCAGTGTGGGGGGTGGTACTGAAGCTTTCTTT.

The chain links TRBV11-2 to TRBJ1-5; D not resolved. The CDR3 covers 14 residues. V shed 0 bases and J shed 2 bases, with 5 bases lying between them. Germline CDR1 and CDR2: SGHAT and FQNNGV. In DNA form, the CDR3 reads TGTGCCAGCAGCTTAGATATCGGCAATCAGCCCCAGCATTTT. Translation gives CASSLDIGNQPQHF.

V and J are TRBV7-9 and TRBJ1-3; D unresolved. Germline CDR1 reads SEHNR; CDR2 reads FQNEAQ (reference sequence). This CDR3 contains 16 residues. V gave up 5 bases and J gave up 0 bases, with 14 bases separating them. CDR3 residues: CASSLLEGYSGNTIYF. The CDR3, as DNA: TGTGCCAGCAGCCTACTTGAGGGATACTCTGGAAACACCATATATTTT. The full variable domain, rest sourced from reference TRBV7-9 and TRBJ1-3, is DTGVSQNPRHKITKRGQNVTFRCDPISEHNRLYWYRQTLGQGPEFLTYFQNEAQLEKSRLLSDRFSAERPKGSFSTLEIQRTEQGDSAMYLCASSLLEGYSGNTIYFGEGSWLTVV.

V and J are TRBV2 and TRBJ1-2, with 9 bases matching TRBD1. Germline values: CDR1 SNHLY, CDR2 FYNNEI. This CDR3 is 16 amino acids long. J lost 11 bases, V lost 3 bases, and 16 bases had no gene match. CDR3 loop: CASSEGPGQGAFFYTF. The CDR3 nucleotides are TGTGCCAGCAGTGAGGGCCCGGGACAGGGTGCCTTCTTTTACACCTTC. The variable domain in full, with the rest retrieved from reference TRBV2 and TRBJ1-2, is EPEVTQTPSHQVTQMGQEVILRCVPISNHLYFYWYRQILGQKVEFLVSFYNNEISEKSEIFDDQFSVERPDGSNFTLKIRSTKLEDSAMYFCASSEGPGQGAFFYTFGSGTRLTVV.

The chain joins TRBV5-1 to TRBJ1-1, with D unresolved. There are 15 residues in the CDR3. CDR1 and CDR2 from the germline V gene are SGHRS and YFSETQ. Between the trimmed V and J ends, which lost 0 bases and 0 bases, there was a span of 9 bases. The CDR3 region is CASSLGLGVNTEAFF. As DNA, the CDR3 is TGCGCCAGCAGCTTGGGTTTGGGCGTGAACACTGAAGCTTTCTTT. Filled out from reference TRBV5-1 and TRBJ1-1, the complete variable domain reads KAGVTQTPRYLIKTRGQQVTLSCSPISGHRSVSWYQQTPGQGLQFLFEYFSETQRNKGNFPGRFSGRQFSNSRSEMNVSTLELGDSALYLCASSLGLGVNTEAFFGQGTRLTVV.

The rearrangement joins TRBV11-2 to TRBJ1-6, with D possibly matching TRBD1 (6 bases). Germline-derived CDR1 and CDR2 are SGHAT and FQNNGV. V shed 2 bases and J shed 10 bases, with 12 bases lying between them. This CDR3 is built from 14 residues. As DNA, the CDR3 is TGTGCCAGCAGCTTATGGCAGGGGCCATCACCCCTCCACTTT. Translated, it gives CASSLWQGPSPLHF.

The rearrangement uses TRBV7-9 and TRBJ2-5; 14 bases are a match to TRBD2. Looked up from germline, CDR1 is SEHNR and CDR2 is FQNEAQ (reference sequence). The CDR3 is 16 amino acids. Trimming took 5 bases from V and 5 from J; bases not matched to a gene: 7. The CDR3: CASSQGLAGGVETQYF. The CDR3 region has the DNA TGTGCCAGCAGCCAAGGACTAGCGGGGGGTGTGGAGACCCAGTACTTC.

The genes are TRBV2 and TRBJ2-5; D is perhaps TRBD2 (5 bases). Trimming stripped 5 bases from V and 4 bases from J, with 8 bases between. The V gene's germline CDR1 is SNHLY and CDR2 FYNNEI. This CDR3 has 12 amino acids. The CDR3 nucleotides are TGTGCCAGCAGTCTGGGAGCAGAGACCCAGTACTTC. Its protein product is CASSLGAETQYF.

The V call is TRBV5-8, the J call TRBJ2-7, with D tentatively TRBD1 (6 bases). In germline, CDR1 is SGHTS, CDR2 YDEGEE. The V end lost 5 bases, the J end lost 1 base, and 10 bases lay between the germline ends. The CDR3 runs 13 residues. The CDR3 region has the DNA TGTGCCAGCAGATGGACAGAATCCTACGAGCAGTACGTC. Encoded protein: CASRWTESYEQYV.

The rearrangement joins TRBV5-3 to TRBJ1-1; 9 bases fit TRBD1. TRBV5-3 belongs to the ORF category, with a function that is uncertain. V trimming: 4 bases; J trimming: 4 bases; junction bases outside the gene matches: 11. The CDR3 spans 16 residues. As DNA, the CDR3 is TGTGCCAGAAGCCTGAGACAGGGGGTTCCTCCCACTGAAGCTTTCTTT. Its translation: CARSLRQGVPPTEAFF.

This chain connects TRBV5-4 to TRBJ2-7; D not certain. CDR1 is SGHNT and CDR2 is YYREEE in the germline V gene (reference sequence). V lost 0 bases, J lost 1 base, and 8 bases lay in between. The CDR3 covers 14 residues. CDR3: CASSLDPGSYEQYF. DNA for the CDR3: TGTGCCAGCAGCTTGGACCCCGGGTCCTACGAGCAGTACTTC.

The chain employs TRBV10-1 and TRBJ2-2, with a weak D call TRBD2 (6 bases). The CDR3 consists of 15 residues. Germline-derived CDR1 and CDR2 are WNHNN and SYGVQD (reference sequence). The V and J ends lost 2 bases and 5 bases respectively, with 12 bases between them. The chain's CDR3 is CASSEEWGRTGELFF. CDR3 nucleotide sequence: TGCGCCAGCAGTGAGGAATGGGGGAGGACCGGGGAGCTGTTTTTT.

CDR3 region: CASGTSGGLYNEQFF. Written as DNA, the CDR3 is TGTGCCAGCGGGACTAGCGGGGGCCTTTACAATGAGCAGTTCTTC. The chain joins TRBV4-2 to TRBJ2-1; 14 nucleotides line up with TRBD2. CDR1 LGHNA and CDR2 YNFKEQ come from the germline V gene. The V gene end was trimmed by 8 bases and the J gene end by 4 bases; junction bases not matched to a gene: 4. CDR3 length equals 15 residues.

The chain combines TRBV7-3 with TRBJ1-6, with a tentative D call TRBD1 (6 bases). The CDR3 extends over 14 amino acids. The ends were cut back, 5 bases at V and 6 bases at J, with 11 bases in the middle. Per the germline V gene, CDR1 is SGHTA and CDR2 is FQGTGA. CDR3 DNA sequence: TGTGCCAGCAGCACAGGGTTTTCTAATTCACCCCTCCACTTT. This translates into CASSTGFSNSPLHF.

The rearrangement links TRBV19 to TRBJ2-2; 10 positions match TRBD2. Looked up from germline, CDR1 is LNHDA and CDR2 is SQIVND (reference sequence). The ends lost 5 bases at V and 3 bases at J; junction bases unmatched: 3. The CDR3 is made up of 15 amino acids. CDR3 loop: CASSERGGYTGELFF. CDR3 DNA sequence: TGTGCCAGTAGTGAGCGGGGGGGCTACACCGGGGAGCTGTTTTTT. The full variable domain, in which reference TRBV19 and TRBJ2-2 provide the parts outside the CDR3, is DGGITQSPKYLFRKEGQNVTLSCEQNLNHDAMYWYRQDPGQGLRLIYYSQIVNDFQKGDIAEGYSVSREKKESFPLTVTSAQKNPTAFYLCASSERGGYTGELFFGEGSRLTVL.